These T cell receptor beta chains were read from a single sample in a study of beta chain features in type 1 diabetes. This table comes from immunoSEQ multiplex PCR, and its TCRdb copy is limited to in-frame clones, with some not included. Of just over 600,000 clones in the sample, about 14% were seen once. Source material: naive CD4+ T cells from blood. The receptor source for this set is a man aged 18 to 35 in good health. Both conserved end residues are part of each CDR3. The D gene is left open where the match is weak. Clone size is not always given. Where it is, it says once, few, many or a class for expanded clones.

j_call: TRBJ2-3; clone_size: .; d_call: .; v_call: TRBV7-8; cdr3_nt: TGTGCCAGCAGCTTAGCACTGACTGTCTCTAGCACAGATACGCAGTATTTT; cdr3_aa: CASSLALTVSSTDTQYF
j_call: TRBJ2-7; clone_size: .; d_call: TRBD1; v_call: TRBV7-6; cdr3_nt: TGTGCCAGCAGCCTCGCCTCGGACAGGGCCTACGAGCAGTACTTC; cdr3_aa: CASSLASDRAYEQYF
j_call: TRBJ2-2; clone_size: few; d_call: .; v_call: TRBV7-2; cdr3_nt: TGTGCCAGCAGCTTCTCGAGGGACACCGGGGAGCTGTTTTTT; cdr3_aa: CASSFSRDTGELFF
j_call: TRBJ2-1; clone_size: few; d_call: .; v_call: TRBV29-1; cdr3_nt: TGCAGCGTTGAAGATCTAGGAGGGGGTAACAATGAGCAGTTCTTC; cdr3_aa: CSVEDLGGGNNEQFF
j_call: TRBJ1-5; clone_size: .; d_call: .; v_call: TRBV13; cdr3_nt: TGTGCCAGCAGCTCGTCAGGGGTTCAGCCCCAGCATTTT; cdr3_aa: CASSSSGVQPQHF
j_call: TRBJ2-4; clone_size: .; d_call: TRBD1; v_call: TRBV6-1; cdr3_nt: TGTGCCAGCAGTGTCCACAGGGGGGCCAAAAACATTCAGTACTTC; cdr3_aa: CASSVHRGAKNIQYF
j_call: TRBJ2-7; clone_size: few; d_call: .; v_call: TRBV13; cdr3_nt: TGTGCCAGCAGCTTAACCCAGGGCGGGTTATGGAGCTCCTACGAGCAGTACTTC; cdr3_aa: CASSLTQGGLWSSYEQYF
j_call: TRBJ2-5; clone_size: few; d_call: .; v_call: TRBV23-1; cdr3_nt: TGCGCCAGCAGTCAATCGATTGTTGCGGTTGGCCAAGAGACCCAGTACTTC; cdr3_aa: CASSQSIVAVGQETQYF
j_call: TRBJ2-1; clone_size: .; d_call: .; v_call: TRBV7-2; cdr3_nt: TGTGCCACCCGCTTAGGTGGGGGCAATGAGCAGTTCTTC; cdr3_aa: CATRLGGGNEQFF
j_call: TRBJ2-1; clone_size: .; d_call: TRBD1; v_call: TRBV7-9; cdr3_nt: TGTGCCAGCAGCTTCAGGACAGGTTCCTACAATGAGCAGTTCTTC; cdr3_aa: CASSFRTGSYNEQFF
j_call: TRBJ1-1; clone_size: few; d_call: .; v_call: TRBV27; cdr3_nt: TGTGCCAGCCGAACGTCGGGGGGCTCTGAAGCTTTCTTT; cdr3_aa: CASRTSGGSEAFF
j_call: TRBJ1-3; clone_size: once; d_call: .; v_call: TRBV28; cdr3_nt: TGTGCCAGCAGGGTCCCTGGGAGAACCTCTGGAAACACCATATATTTT; cdr3_aa: CASRVPGRTSGNTIYF
j_call: TRBJ1-6; clone_size: .; d_call: .; v_call: TRBV7-9; cdr3_nt: TGTGCCAGCAGTTCTACCATGGGCAGGGTATATTCACCCCTCCACTTT; cdr3_aa: CASSSTMGRVYSPLHF
j_call: TRBJ2-6; clone_size: few; d_call: TRBD1; v_call: TRBV5-1; cdr3_nt: TGCGCCAGCAGCCCCCGGGACAGCAGCTCTGGGGCCAACGTCCTGACTTTC; cdr3_aa: CASSPRDSSSGANVLTF
j_call: TRBJ1-1; clone_size: few; d_call: .; v_call: TRBV19; cdr3_nt: TGTGCCAGTAGTCCCCGCCTTGGGGACACTGAAGCTTTCTTT; cdr3_aa: CASSPRLGDTEAFF
j_call: TRBJ1-2; clone_size: .; d_call: TRBD1; v_call: TRBV27; cdr3_nt: TGTGCCAGCAGTCCCCCGGACAGGGTCGATGGCTACACCTTC; cdr3_aa: CASSPPDRVDGYTF
j_call: TRBJ2-7; clone_size: .; d_call: TRBD1; v_call: TRBV9; cdr3_nt: TGTGCCAGCAGCGTATCGGGGGGACAGGGAAGCTACGAGCAGTACTTC; cdr3_aa: CASSVSGGQGSYEQYF
j_call: TRBJ2-1; clone_size: .; d_call: .; v_call: TRBV15; cdr3_nt: TGTGCCACCAGCAGGAGACTAGGGGACAATGAGCAGTTCTTC; cdr3_aa: CATSRRLGDNEQFF
j_call: TRBJ2-1; clone_size: few; d_call: .; v_call: TRBV15; cdr3_nt: TGTGCCACCAGCAGAGATCTGGCTACTGAGCAGTTCTTC; cdr3_aa: CATSRDLATEQFF
j_call: TRBJ1-1; clone_size: few; d_call: .; v_call: TRBV7-3; cdr3_nt: TGTGCCAGCAGCTTAAGGGCACAGTCGAACACTGAAGCTTTCTTT; cdr3_aa: CASSLRAQSNTEAFF
j_call: TRBJ1-5; clone_size: .; d_call: .; v_call: TRBV7-9; cdr3_nt: TGTGCCAGCAGCTCGACCTATAATCAGCCCCAGCATTTT; cdr3_aa: CASSSTYNQPQHF
j_call: TRBJ1-3; clone_size: few; d_call: TRBD1; v_call: TRBV6-6; cdr3_nt: TGTGCCAGCAGCCCCGGACAGGGGAGCCGCATATATTTT; cdr3_aa: CASSPGQGSRIYF
j_call: TRBJ1-4; clone_size: few; d_call: TRBD1; v_call: TRBV18; cdr3_nt: TGTGCCAGCTCACGCCAGGGGGCTGGTGAAAAACTGTTTTTT; cdr3_aa: CASSRQGAGEKLFF
j_call: TRBJ1-1; clone_size: .; d_call: .; v_call: TRBV9; cdr3_nt: TGTGCCAGCAGCGTAGACGGCATGAACACTGAAGCTTTCTTT; cdr3_aa: CASSVDGMNTEAFF
j_call: TRBJ2-7; clone_size: .; d_call: .; v_call: TRBV7-9; cdr3_nt: TGTGCCAGCAGCCCCGGTTCCTACGAGCAGTACTTC; cdr3_aa: CASSPGSYEQYF
j_call: TRBJ2-1; clone_size: few; d_call: .; v_call: TRBV6-1; cdr3_nt: TGTGCCACAGCGGGCTCCTACAATGAGCAGTTCTTC; cdr3_aa: CATAGSYNEQFF
j_call: TRBJ1-2; clone_size: .; d_call: .; v_call: TRBV29-1; cdr3_nt: TGCAGCGTAGCAGGGTTCCCGCCTGGCTACACCTTC; cdr3_aa: CSVAGFPPGYTF
j_call: TRBJ1-4; clone_size: .; d_call: .; v_call: TRBV19; cdr3_nt: TGTGCCAGTAGTGAGGGCGGGCTTAATGAAAAACTGTTTTTT; cdr3_aa: CASSEGGLNEKLFF
j_call: TRBJ2-1; clone_size: few; d_call: .; v_call: TRBV5-1; cdr3_nt: TGCGCCAGCGGGGGAAATGAGCAGTTCTTC; cdr3_aa: CASGGNEQFF
j_call: TRBJ2-5; clone_size: few; d_call: .; v_call: TRBV7-9; cdr3_nt: TGTGCCAGCAGCGCCAGACAGACCCAAGAGACCCAGTACTTC; cdr3_aa: CASSARQTQETQYF
j_call: TRBJ2-7; clone_size: .; d_call: .; v_call: TRBV6-1; cdr3_nt: TGTGCCACCCCGGGGAGGGGGAACTCCTACGAGCAGTACTTC; cdr3_aa: CATPGRGNSYEQYF
j_call: TRBJ1-2; clone_size: .; d_call: TRBD1; v_call: TRBV12-5; cdr3_nt: TGTGCTAGTGGTTTGGTACGGACAGGGCTGCGTGGCTACACCTTC; cdr3_aa: CASGLVRTGLRGYTF
j_call: TRBJ2-7; clone_size: .; d_call: TRBD2; v_call: TRBV9; cdr3_nt: TGTGCCAGCAGCGTAGGGGTAGCGGGAGCCAACTACGAGCAGTACTTC; cdr3_aa: CASSVGVAGANYEQYF
j_call: TRBJ1-1; clone_size: few; d_call: .; v_call: TRBV9; cdr3_nt: TGTGCCAGCAGCCCTGGGACAATCAACACTGAAGCTTTCTTT; cdr3_aa: CASSPGTINTEAFF
j_call: TRBJ1-3; clone_size: few; d_call: .; v_call: TRBV7-9; cdr3_nt: TGTGCCAGCAGCTTACAGGTCTCTGGAAACACCATATATTTT; cdr3_aa: CASSLQVSGNTIYF
j_call: TRBJ2-1; clone_size: .; d_call: TRBD2; v_call: TRBV5-4; cdr3_nt: TGTGCCAGCAGCTCTAGCGGGTCCCGGGGGGATGAGCAGTTCTTC; cdr3_aa: CASSSSGSRGDEQFF
j_call: TRBJ1-1; clone_size: few; d_call: .; v_call: TRBV4-3; cdr3_nt: TGCGCCAGCAGCCAAATACGCGTCAACACTGAAGCTTTCTTT; cdr3_aa: CASSQIRVNTEAFF
j_call: TRBJ1-1; clone_size: many; d_call: TRBD1; v_call: TRBV10-3; cdr3_nt: TGTGCCATCAGGCGGACAGGGCAGGATTTCTTT; cdr3_aa: CAIRRTGQDFF